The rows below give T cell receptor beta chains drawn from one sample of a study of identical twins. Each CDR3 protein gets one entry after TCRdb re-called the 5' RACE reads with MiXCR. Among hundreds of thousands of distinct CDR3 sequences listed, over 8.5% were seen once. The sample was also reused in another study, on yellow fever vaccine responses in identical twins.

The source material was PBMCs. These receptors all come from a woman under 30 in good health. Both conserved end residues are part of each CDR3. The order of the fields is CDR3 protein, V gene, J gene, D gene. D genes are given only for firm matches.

cdr3_aa: CSARVSLQGPGTQYF
v_call: TRBV20-1
j_call: TRBJ2-5
d_call: NA

cdr3_aa: CASSFGREGTGELFF
v_call: TRBV5-1
j_call: TRBJ2-2
d_call: NA

cdr3_aa: CASSQTGAGEVTDTQYF
v_call: TRBV4-2
j_call: TRBJ2-3
d_call: TRBD2

cdr3_aa: CASSTGLAGGKEFF
v_call: TRBV5-1
j_call: TRBJ2-1
d_call: TRBD2

cdr3_aa: CASRYLANPRPGELFF
v_call: TRBV6-2/TRBV6-3
j_call: TRBJ2-2
d_call: NA

cdr3_aa: CATQRGGSYNSPLHF
v_call: TRBV7-9
j_call: TRBJ1-6
d_call: NA

cdr3_aa: CSVETVYEQYF
v_call: TRBV29-1
j_call: TRBJ2-7
d_call: NA

cdr3_aa: CASTPQGLYNEQFF
v_call: TRBV12-3/TRBV12-4
j_call: TRBJ2-1
d_call: NA

cdr3_aa: CSSRGGGRNEQFF
v_call: TRBV20-1
j_call: TRBJ2-1
d_call: NA

cdr3_aa: CATSWDRGVGQPQHF
v_call: TRBV15
j_call: TRBJ1-5
d_call: TRBD1

cdr3_aa: CSARDGDTTYGYTF
v_call: TRBV20-1
j_call: TRBJ1-2
d_call: NA

cdr3_aa: CASSQGSGLNTEAFF
v_call: TRBV4-3
j_call: TRBJ1-1
d_call: NA

cdr3_aa: CASSQAGQGFEQYF
v_call: TRBV14
j_call: TRBJ2-7
d_call: TRBD1

cdr3_aa: CATSRGASGYEQYF
v_call: TRBV15
j_call: TRBJ2-7
d_call: TRBD2

cdr3_aa: CASSFRTGSGTEAFF
v_call: TRBV5-5
j_call: TRBJ1-1
d_call: TRBD1

cdr3_aa: CSVVTLTGYEQYF
v_call: TRBV29-1
j_call: TRBJ2-7
d_call: NA

cdr3_aa: CASSVSGEISTDTQYF
v_call: TRBV9
j_call: TRBJ2-3
d_call: NA

cdr3_aa: CASSQGRNTDTQYF
v_call: TRBV3-1
j_call: TRBJ2-3
d_call: NA

cdr3_aa: CSANEDPPLYGYTF
v_call: TRBV20-1
j_call: TRBJ1-2
d_call: NA

cdr3_aa: CAIGRGETQYF
v_call: TRBV10-3
j_call: TRBJ2-5
d_call: NA

cdr3_aa: CSVGQDRGLYEQYF
v_call: TRBV29-1
j_call: TRBJ2-7
d_call: TRBD1

cdr3_aa: CASSLEEGQVYF
v_call: TRBV12-3/TRBV12-4
j_call: TRBJ2-7
d_call: NA

cdr3_aa: CASSFLAGSGEQYF
v_call: TRBV28
j_call: TRBJ2-7
d_call: NA

cdr3_aa: CASADASTDTQYF
v_call: TRBV27
j_call: TRBJ2-3
d_call: NA

cdr3_aa: CASSSNQYNEQFF
v_call: TRBV28
j_call: TRBJ2-1
d_call: NA

cdr3_aa: CASSPMAAGANVLTF
v_call: TRBV6-1
j_call: TRBJ2-6
d_call: NA

cdr3_aa: CASSTGTSGGQETQYF
v_call: TRBV4-1
j_call: TRBJ2-5
d_call: TRBD2

cdr3_aa: CASSLAIRTGGSYEQYF
v_call: TRBV5-1
j_call: TRBJ2-7
d_call: NA